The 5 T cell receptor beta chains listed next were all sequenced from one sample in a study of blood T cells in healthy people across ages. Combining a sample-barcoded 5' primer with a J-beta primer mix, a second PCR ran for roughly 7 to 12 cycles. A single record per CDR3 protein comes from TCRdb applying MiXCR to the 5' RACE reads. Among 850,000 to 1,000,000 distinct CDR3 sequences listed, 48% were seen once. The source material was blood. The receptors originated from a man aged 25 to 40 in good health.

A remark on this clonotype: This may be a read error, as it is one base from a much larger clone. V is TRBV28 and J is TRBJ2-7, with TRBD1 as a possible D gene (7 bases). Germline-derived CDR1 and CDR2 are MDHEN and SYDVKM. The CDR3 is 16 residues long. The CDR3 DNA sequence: TGTGACAGCAGTTGGAGGGACAGCGAATATTCCTACGAGCAGTACTTC. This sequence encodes CDSSWRDSEYSYEQYF. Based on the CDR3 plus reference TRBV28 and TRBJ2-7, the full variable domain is DVKVTQSSRYLVKRTGEKVFLECVQDMDHENMFWYRQDPGLGLRLIYFSYDVKMKEKGDIPEGYSVSREKKERFSLILESASTNQTSMYLCDSSWRDSEYSYEQYFGPGTRLTVT.

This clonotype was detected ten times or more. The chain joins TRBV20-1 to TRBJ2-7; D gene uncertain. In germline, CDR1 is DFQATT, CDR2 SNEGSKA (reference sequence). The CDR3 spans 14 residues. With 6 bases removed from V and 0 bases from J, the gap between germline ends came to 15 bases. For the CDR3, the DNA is TGCAGTGCAGAGCCGAACACTAACTCCTACGAGCAGTACTTC. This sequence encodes CSAEPNTNSYEQYF.

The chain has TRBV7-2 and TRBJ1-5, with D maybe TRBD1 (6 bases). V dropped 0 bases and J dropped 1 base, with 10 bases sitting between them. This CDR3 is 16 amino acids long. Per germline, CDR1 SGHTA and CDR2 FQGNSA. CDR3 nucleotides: TGTGCCAGCAGCTTAGCGCAGGGGACCAGCAATCAGCCCCAGCATTTT. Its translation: CASSLAQGTSNQPQHF.

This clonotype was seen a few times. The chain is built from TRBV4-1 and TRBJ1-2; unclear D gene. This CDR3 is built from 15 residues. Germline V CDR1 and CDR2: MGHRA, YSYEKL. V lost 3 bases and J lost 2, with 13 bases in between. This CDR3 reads CASSHTETANYGYTF. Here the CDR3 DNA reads TGCGCCAGCAGCCACACGGAAACGGCGAACTATGGCTACACCTTC.

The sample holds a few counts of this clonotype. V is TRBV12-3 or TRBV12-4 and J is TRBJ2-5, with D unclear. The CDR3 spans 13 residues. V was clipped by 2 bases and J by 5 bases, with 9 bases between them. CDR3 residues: CASSLSSTETQYF. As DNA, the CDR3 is TGTGCCAGCAGTTTAAGCAGCACCGAGACCCAGTACTTC.